This T cell receptor beta chain was retrieved from a study of blood T cell repertoires in COVID-19. V dropped 0 bases and J dropped 5; count of bases not matched to a gene: 5. The CDR3 contains 15 residues. Germline values: CDR1 SGDLS, CDR2 YYNGEE. Generated by immunoSEQ multiplex PCR, the TCRdb table keeps only in-frame clones and is missing some. This table has 85,000 to 120,000 clones, 60% to 80% appearing once. This clone was observed a handful of times. The sequence was obtained from a human donor with acute or convalescent COVID-19. The donor label of this sample is uncertain. The sample comprised peripheral blood. This chain links TRBV9 with TRBJ1-2, with 9 bases identical to TRBD1. CDR3 DNA: TGTGCCAGCAGCGTAGAGGGGACAGGGTTATATGGCTACACCTTC. Translation: CASSVEGTGLYGYTF.